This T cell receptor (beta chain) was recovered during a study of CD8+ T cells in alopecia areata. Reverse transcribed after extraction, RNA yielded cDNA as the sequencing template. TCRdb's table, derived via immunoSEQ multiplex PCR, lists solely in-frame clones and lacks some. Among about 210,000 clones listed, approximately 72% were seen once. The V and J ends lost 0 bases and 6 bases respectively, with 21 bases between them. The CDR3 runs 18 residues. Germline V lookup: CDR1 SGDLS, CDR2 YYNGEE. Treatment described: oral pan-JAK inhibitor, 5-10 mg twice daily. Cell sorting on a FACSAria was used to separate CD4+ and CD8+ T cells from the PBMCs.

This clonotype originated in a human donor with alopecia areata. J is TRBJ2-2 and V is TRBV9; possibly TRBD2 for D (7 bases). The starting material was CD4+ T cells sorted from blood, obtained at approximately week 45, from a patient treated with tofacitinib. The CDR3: CASSVAPLGGGFAGELFF. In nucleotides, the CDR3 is TGTGCCAGCAGCGTAGCCCCTCTAGGGGGGGGGTTCGCCGGGGAGCTGTTTTTT.